This TCR beta chain was found in a study of cytomegalovirus exposure and HLA in healthy donors. The study, taken as a whole, reports: Sequence variants that were highly shared formed a cluster that was likely a sequencing artifact. There were some V segments, including TRBV6-2 and TRBV6-3, excluded as indistinguishable. A later analysis showed HLA-associated TCR beta chains outstripping equally common others in clonal expansion. DRB1 had the most TCR associations and HLA-C the fewest, a later analysis found, with rates varying by HLA locus.

Primers included in the PCR were 60 Vbeta and 13 Jbeta primers. Measured with immunoSEQ multiplex PCR; TCRdb has only the in-frame clones, and not every one. The table has 110,000 to 150,000 clones, roughly four fifths seen once. Regarding this clone: Its antigen remains unidentified.

V was pared by 5 bases and J by 4 bases, with 16 bases of the junction left unmatched. Germline values: CDR1 MDHEN, CDR2 SYDVKM. CDR3 length: 18 amino acids. The sequence derives from a man aged 18 to 29 in good health and CMV-seropositive. The V gene is TRBV28, the J gene TRBJ2-1; 8 bases agree with TRBD2. Sequenced material: PBMCs. CDR3 residues: CASSPPGSSGKFYNEQFF. CDR3 DNA: TGTGCCAGCAGTCCCCCTGGTAGTAGCGGGAAGTTTTACAATGAGCAGTTCTTC.